A single sample gave rise to the 19 T cell receptor beta chains below, sequenced in a study of CD8 T cells in ankylosing spondylitis. In TCRdb, the 5' RACE reads were re-called with MiXCR into one record per CDR3 protein. The sample yields roughly 170,000 distinct CDR3 sequences, roughly 10% seen once. The specimen sequenced was blood, either unsorted or a sorted T cell fraction (not recorded which). The receptors stem from a female donor with ankylosing spondylitis or in good health (not recorded which).

This clonotype was detected ten times or more. The chain combines TRBV10-3 with TRBJ2-1; D is perhaps TRBD1 or TRBD2 (5 bases each). Germline assignment: CDR1 ENHRY and CDR2 SYGVKD. This CDR3 has 13 amino acids. With 6 bases removed from V and 9 bases from J, the gap between germline ends came to 15 bases. The CDR3 nucleotides read TGTGCCATCAGGGGGGAGAACCCCCTTGAGCAGTTCTTC. Translated, it gives CAIRGENPLEQFF.

The V gene is TRBV9, the J gene TRBJ2-7; TRBD2 is a possible D gene (6 bases). Germline CDR1 reads SGDLS; CDR2 reads YYNGEE. V dropped 1 base and J dropped 5 bases, with 16 bases sitting between them. This CDR3 region has 15 residues. The CDR3 reads CASSVNGGTYDEQYF. CDR3 nucleotide sequence: TGTGCCAGCAGCGTAAACGGGGGTACGTACGACGAGCAGTACTTC.

This clonotype was seen more than once but under ten times. The rearrangement uses TRBV7-9 and TRBJ2-5; D possibly matches TRBD1 or TRBD2 (5 bases each). The V end was cut by 5 bases, the J end by 2 bases, with 15 bases between. CDR1 and CDR2 (germline): SEHNR, FQNEAQ (reference sequence). The CDR3 loop spans 15 amino acids. CDR3 bases: TGTGCCAGCAGCCTGGGACCCCTAGGACAAGAGACCCAGTACTTC. Residues: CASSLGPLGQETQYF.

The chain recombines TRBV3-1 with TRBJ2-1; no reliable D call. Trimming removed 3 bases at V and 6 bases at J, with 12 bases between. The CDR3 runs 14 residues. Germline V gene lookup returns CDR1 LGHDT and CDR2 YNNKEL (reference sequence). The CDR3 sequence: CASSHRRARNEQFF. The CDR3 region has the DNA TGTGCCAGCAGCCACCGAAGGGCGCGCAATGAGCAGTTCTTC.

This clonotype came up many times. The chain is built from TRBV10-3 and TRBJ2-1; D not certain. The V end lost 11 bases, the J end lost 9 bases, and 11 bases lay between the germline ends. The CDR3 sequence is 10 residues long. Germline loops: CDR1 ENHRY, CDR2 SYGVKD. The DNA of the CDR3 is TGTGCCGTCGCTGAACGTGAGCAGTTCTTC. It translates to CAVAEREQFF.

This clonotype was recorded at least ten times. The V gene is TRBV20-1, the J gene TRBJ2-7; TRBD2 aligns across 10 bases. Per germline, CDR1 DFQATT and CDR2 SNEGSKA (reference sequence). V was clipped by 5 bases and J by 4 bases; unmatched bases: 8. The CDR3 totals 14 residues. CDR3 nucleotide sequence: TGCAGTGCTTCTCTAGCGGGAGATCAGTACGAGCAGTACTTC. It encodes CSASLAGDQYEQYF.

In this sample, this clonotype turned up a few times. V usage is TRBV30 and J usage is TRBJ2-1; no clear D gene. V gave up 1 base and J gave up 8 bases, with 6 bases separating them. Germline assignment: CDR1 GTSNPN and CDR2 SVGIG (reference sequence). The CDR3 totals 11 residues. Here the CDR3 reads CAWSGRDEQFF. DNA of the CDR3: TGTGCCTGGAGTGGGCGAGATGAGCAGTTCTTC.

As regards this clonotype: A much larger clone sits a single nucleotide away, making a read error possible. The chain has TRBV24-1 and TRBJ2-1, with D possibly being TRBD1 or TRBD2 (6 bases each). This CDR3 has 15 residues. The V end lost 6 bases, the J end lost 5 bases, and 16 bases lay between the germline ends. Germline V gene data show CDR1 as KGHDR and CDR2 as SFDVKD. CDR3 sequence (DNA): TGTGCCACCAGTAATATCGAGGGGGGAGACAATGAGCAGTTCTTC. Its translation is CATSNIEGGDNEQFF.

This clonotype was observed many times. The chain combines TRBV27 with TRBJ2-7; weak D call: TRBD2 (5 bases). Trimming cost V 3 bases and J 5 bases, with 14 bases left between them. The CDR3 has 14 amino acids. The germline V gene has CDR1 MNHEY and CDR2 SMNVEV (reference sequence). The CDR3 nucleotides are TGTGCCAGCAGTTTCGGGATTTCATCCGACGAGCAGTACTTC. It specifies CASSFGISSDEQYF.

The J gene is TRBJ2-5, the V gene TRBV6-1; D unresolved. CDR3 length equals 14 residues. Per the germline V gene, CDR1 is MNHNS and CDR2 is SASEGT. Trimming pared 1 base from V and 1 base from J, leaving 7 bases between. CDR3 sequence: CASSEGPSQETQYF. In nucleotides, the CDR3 is TGTGCCAGCAGTGAAGGACCGAGCCAAGAGACCCAGTACTTC.

The chain carries TRBV6-2 or TRBV6-3 and TRBJ1-2, with a tentative D call TRBD1 (6 bases). The CDR3 spans 14 residues. The V gene's germline CDR1 is MNHEY and CDR2 SVGEGT. Deletions cut 7 bases from V and 3 bases from J, with 15 bases between. The CDR3 here is CASNNRGADYGYTF. The CDR3 DNA reads as TGTGCCAGCAACAATCGGGGGGCTGACTATGGCTACACCTTC.

This sequence joins TRBV20-1 and TRBJ2-1; possibly TRBD2 for D (6 bases). Germline loops: CDR1 DFQATT, CDR2 SNEGSKA (reference sequence). Between the trimmed V and J ends, which lost 4 bases and 4 bases, there was a span of 14 bases. The CDR3 has 14 residues. CDR3 sequence (DNA): TGCAGTGCTAAAACTGCTAGCGCATACAATGAGCAGTTCTTC. It is translated as CSAKTASAYNEQFF.

The rearrangement joins TRBV5-6 to TRBJ2-3, with 8 bases fitting TRBD2. The CDR3 totals 14 residues. Losses at the gene ends were 4 bases for V and 4 bases for J; bases not matched to a gene: 5. Germline values: CDR1 SGHDT, CDR2 YYEEEE. The CDR3 coding sequence is TGTGCCAGCAGCGTCAGCGGGAGAGCAGATACGCAGTATTTT. It specifies CASSVSGRADTQYF.

This clonotype was counted ten times or more. J is TRBJ2-7 and V is TRBV6-2 or TRBV6-3; TRBD1 matches 8 bases. Germline-derived CDR1 and CDR2 are MNHEY and SVGEGT. There are 14 residues in the CDR3. V lost 6 bases, J lost 9 bases, and 13 bases stayed unmatched. CDR3 sequence (DNA): TGTGCCAGCAGCTCCGGGACAGGCCCCATCGGGCAGTACTTC. Amino acids: CASSSGTGPIGQYF.

This clonotype was picked up many times. The chain has TRBV6-1 and TRBJ1-4, with TRBD1 identical over 7 bases. The V segment lost 7 bases and the J segment 8 bases; nucleotides outside the gene matches: 7. Germline CDR1 reads MNHNS; CDR2 reads SASEGT. This CDR3 is built from 13 residues. CDR3 protein: CASTKGAGEKLFF. In DNA, the CDR3 is TGTGCCAGCACCAAGGGGGCAGGGGAAAAACTGTTTTTT.

This clonotype occurred many times. CDR3 DNA: TGTGCCAGCAGCCAAAAGCGGGAGGGTTACAATGAGCAGTTCTTC. Translating gives CASSQKREGYNEQFF. This chain joins TRBV3-2 and TRBJ2-1; no check of the table's D call, TRBD2, against the DNA was made. TRBV3-2 corresponds to a pseudogene. The CDR3 is 15 amino acids.

This clonotype was counted between two and nine times. This chain joins TRBV7-9 and TRBJ2-1; D unresolved. Germline V gives CDR1 SEHNR, CDR2 FQNEAQ (reference sequence). Between the trimmed V and J ends, which lost 6 bases and 0 bases, there was a span of 15 bases. The CDR3 has 16 residues. Here the CDR3 reads CASSPTVASSYNEQFF. In nucleotides, the CDR3 is TGTGCCAGCAGTCCAACCGTGGCTAGCTCCTACAATGAGCAGTTCTTC.

The rearrangement links TRBV5-1 to TRBJ1-2; 9 nucleotides align to TRBD1. Germline V lookup: CDR1 SGHRS, CDR2 YFSETQ. Unmatched junction bases numbered 4, after V lost 4 bases and J lost 6 bases. The CDR3 sequence is 13 residues long. CDR3 sequence reads: CASSITGGDGYTF. CDR3 nucleotide sequence: TGCGCCAGCAGCATCACAGGGGGCGATGGCTACACCTTC.

This clonotype has at least ten counts. V gene TRBV24-1 combines with J gene TRBJ2-1, with D unresolved. CDR3 length equals 14 residues. Trimming cost V 4 bases and J 10 bases, with 16 bases left between them. CDR1 is KGHDR and CDR2 is SFDVKD in the germline V gene. The CDR3 is CATSDPWTAEEQFF. As DNA, the CDR3 is TGTGCCACCAGTGACCCGTGGACCGCCGAGGAGCAGTTCTTC.